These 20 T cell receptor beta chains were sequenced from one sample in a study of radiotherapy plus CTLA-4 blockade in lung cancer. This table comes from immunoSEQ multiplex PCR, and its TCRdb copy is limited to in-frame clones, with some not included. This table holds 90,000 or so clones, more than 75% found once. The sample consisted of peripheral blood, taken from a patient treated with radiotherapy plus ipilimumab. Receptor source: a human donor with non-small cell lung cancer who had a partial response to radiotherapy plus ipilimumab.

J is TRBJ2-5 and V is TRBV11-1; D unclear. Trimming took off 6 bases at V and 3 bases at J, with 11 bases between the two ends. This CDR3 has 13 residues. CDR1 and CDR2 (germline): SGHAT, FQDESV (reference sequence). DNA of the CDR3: TGTGCCAGCAGAGCTCCCCCTAAAGAGACCCAGTACTTC. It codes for CASRAPPKETQYF.

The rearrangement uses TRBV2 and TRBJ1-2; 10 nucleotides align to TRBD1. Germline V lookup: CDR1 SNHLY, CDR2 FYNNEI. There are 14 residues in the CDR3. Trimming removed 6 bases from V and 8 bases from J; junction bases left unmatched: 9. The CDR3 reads CASSTDRGLEGYTF. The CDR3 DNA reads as TGTGCCAGCAGCACTGACAGGGGGCTAGAAGGCTACACCTTC.

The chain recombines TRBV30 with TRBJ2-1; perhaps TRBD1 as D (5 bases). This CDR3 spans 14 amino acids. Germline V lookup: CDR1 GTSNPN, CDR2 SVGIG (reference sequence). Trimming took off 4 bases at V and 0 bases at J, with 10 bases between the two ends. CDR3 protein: CAWTRQISYNEQFF. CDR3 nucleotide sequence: TGTGCCTGGACCCGACAGATCTCCTACAATGAGCAGTTCTTC.

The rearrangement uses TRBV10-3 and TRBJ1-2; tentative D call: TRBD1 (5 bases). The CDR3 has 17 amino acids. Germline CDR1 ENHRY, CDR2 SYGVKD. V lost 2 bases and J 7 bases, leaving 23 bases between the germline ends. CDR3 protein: CAISENLRDVGGGGYTF. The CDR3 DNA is TGTGCCATCAGTGAGAACCTCCGGGACGTCGGGGGAGGTGGCTACACCTTC.

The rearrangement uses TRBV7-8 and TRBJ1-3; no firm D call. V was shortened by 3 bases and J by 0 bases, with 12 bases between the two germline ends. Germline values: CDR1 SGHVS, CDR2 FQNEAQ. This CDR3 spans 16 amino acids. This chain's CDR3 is CASSFSQSLSGNTIYF. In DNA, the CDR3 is TGTGCCAGCAGCTTTAGCCAGTCTCTCTCTGGAAACACCATATATTTT.

The CDR3 DNA follows: TGTGCCAGCAGTTATAACAATGAGCAGTTCTTC. It encodes CASSYNNEQFF. This chain connects TRBV2 to TRBJ2-1; D is ambiguous. V was pared by 5 bases and J by 5 bases, with 4 bases between. The germline V gene encodes CDR1 SNHLY and CDR2 FYNNEI. This CDR3 is built from 11 residues.

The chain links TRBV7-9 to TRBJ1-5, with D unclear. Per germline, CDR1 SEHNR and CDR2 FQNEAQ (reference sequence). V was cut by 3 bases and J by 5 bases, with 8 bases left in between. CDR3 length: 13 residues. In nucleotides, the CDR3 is TGTGCCAGCAGCTTTAGGGAGCATCAGCCCCAGCATTTT. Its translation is CASSFREHQPQHF.

The CDR3 DNA reads TGCGCCAGCAGCTTGGCCGAGTCTAAAAATGAGCAGTTCTTC. Residues: CASSLAESKNEQFF. The chain has TRBV5-1 and TRBJ2-1; no firm D call. CDR1 is SGHRS and CDR2 is YFSETQ in the germline V gene. The CDR3 extends over 14 amino acids. The V end was cut by 0 bases, the J end by 7 bases, with 11 bases between.

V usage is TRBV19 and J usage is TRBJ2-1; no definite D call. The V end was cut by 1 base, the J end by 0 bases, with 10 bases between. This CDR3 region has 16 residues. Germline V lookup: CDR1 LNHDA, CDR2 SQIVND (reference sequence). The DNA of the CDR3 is TGTGCCAGTAGTATAGGGAGCGCCAGCTCCTACAATGAGCAGTTCTTC. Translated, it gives CASSIGSASSYNEQFF. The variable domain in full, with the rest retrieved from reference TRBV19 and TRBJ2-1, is DGGITQSPKYLFRKEGQNVTLSCEQNLNHDAMYWYRQDPGQGLRLIYYSQIVNDFQKGDIAEGYSVSREKKESFPLTVTSAQKNPTAFYLCASSIGSASSYNEQFFGPGTRLTVL.

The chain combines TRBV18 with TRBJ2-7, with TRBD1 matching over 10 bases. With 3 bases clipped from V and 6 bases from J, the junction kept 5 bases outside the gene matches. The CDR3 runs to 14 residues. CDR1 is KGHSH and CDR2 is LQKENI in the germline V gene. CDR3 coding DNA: TGTGCCAGCTCACCCCCCGGGACAGGGGTCGAGCAGTACTTC. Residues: CASSPPGTGVEQYF.

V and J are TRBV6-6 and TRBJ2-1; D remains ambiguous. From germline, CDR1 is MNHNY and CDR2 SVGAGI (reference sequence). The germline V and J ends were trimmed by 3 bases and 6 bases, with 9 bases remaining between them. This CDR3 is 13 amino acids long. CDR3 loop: CASSYQAPNEQFF. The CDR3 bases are TGTGCCAGCAGTTATCAGGCTCCCAATGAGCAGTTCTTC.

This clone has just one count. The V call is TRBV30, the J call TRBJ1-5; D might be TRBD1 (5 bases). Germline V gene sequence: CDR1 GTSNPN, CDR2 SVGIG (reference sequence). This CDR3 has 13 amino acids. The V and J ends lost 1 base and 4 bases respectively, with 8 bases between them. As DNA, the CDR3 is TGTGCCTGGAGTGCGACAGAGAATCAGCCCCAGCATTTT. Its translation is CAWSATENQPQHF.

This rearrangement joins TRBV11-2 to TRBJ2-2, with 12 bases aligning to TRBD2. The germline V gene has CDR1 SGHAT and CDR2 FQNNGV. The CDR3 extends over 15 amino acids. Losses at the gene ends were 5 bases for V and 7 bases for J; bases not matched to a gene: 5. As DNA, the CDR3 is TGTGCCAGCAGCGGACTAGCGGGAACGGACGGGGAGCTGTTTTTT. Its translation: CASSGLAGTDGELFF. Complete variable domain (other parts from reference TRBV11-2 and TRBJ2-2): EAGVAQSPRYKIIEKRQSVAFWCNPISGHATLYWYQQILGQGPKLLIQFQNNGVVDDSQLPKDRFSAERLKGVDSTLKIQPAKLEDSAVYLCASSGLAGTDGELFFGEGSRLTVL.

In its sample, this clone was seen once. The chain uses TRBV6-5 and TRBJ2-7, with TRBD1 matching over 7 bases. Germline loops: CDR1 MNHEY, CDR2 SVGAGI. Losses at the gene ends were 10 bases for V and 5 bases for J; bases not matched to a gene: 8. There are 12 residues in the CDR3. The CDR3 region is CATRTGGNEQYF. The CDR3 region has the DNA TGTGCCACCCGGACAGGCGGCAACGAGCAGTACTTC.

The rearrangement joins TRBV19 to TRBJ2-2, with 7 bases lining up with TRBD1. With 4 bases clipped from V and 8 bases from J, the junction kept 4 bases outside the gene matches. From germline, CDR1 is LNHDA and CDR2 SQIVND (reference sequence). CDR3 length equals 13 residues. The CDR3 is CASSKGASGELFF. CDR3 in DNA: TGTGCCAGTAGTAAGGGGGCATCAGGGGAGCTGTTTTTT.

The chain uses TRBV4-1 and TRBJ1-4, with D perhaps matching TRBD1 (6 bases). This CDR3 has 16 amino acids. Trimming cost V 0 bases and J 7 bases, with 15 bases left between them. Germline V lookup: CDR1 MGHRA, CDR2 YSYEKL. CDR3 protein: CASSQDRTDGGEKLFF. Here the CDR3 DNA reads TGCGCCAGCAGCCAAGATAGGACAGATGGGGGTGAAAAACTGTTTTTT.

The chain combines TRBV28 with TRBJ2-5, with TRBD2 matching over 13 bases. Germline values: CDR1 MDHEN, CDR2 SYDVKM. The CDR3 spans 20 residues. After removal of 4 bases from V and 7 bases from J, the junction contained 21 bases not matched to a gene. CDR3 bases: TGTGCCAGCAGTTCCAATTTCGAACCTCCTCTACTAGCGGGAGGGGGGACCCAGTACTTC. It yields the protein CASSSNFEPPLLAGGGTQYF.

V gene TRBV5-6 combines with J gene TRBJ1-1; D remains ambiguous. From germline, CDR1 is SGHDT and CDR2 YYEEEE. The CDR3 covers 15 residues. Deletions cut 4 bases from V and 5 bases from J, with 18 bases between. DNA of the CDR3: TGTGCCAGCAGCCCCGAGCGGGGAGATTGGACTGAAGCTTTCTTT. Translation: CASSPERGDWTEAFF.

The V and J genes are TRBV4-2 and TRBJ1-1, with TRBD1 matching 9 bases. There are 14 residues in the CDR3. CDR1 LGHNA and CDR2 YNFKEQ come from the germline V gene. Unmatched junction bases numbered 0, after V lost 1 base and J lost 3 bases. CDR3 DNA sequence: TGTGCCAGCAGCCAAGGGACAGGGGACACTGAAGCTTTCTTT. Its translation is CASSQGTGDTEAFF.

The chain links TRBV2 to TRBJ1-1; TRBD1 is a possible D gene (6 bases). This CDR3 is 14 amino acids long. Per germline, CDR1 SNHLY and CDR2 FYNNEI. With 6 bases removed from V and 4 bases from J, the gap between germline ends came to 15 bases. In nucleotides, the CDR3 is TGTGCCAGCAGCAGGGGACCGCTGCTCACTGAAGCTTTCTTT. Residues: CASSRGPLLTEAFF. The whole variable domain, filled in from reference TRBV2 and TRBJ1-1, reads EPEVTQTPSHQVTQMGQEVILRCVPISNHLYFYWYRQILGQKVEFLVSFYNNEISEKSEIFDDQFSVERPDGSNFTLKIRSTKLEDSAMYFCASSRGPLLTEAFFGQGTRLTVV.